Following are 32 T cell receptor beta chains from one sample sequenced in a study of blood T cell repertoires in COVID-19. Libraries were prepared by immunoSEQ multiplex PCR; TCRdb keeps only in-frame clonotypes and omits some of them. The repertoire includes more than 85,000 clones, around 86% of them detected once, and approximately 38% sits in the top ten. The specimen was peripheral blood. The receptor source for this set is a man older than 75 with acute or convalescent COVID-19.

The CDR3 DNA follows: TGTGCCAGCAGTCGTGACAGGGATTATCAGCCCCAGCATTTT. It yields the protein CASSRDRDYQPQHF. The V call is TRBV7-2, the J call TRBJ1-5; 7 bases align to TRBD1. This CDR3 spans 14 amino acids. The V gene's germline CDR1 is SGHTA and CDR2 FQGNSA. Trimming removed 6 bases from V and 5 bases from J; junction bases left unmatched: 7.

This chain's CDR3 is CASSLVQNEKLFF. In DNA, the CDR3 is TGTGCCAGCAGCTTAGTACAGAATGAAAAACTGTTTTTT. This chain uses TRBV7-2 with TRBJ1-4; D not certain. The V end was cut by 1 base, the J end by 5 bases, with 5 bases between. CDR3 length: 13 residues. From germline, CDR1 is SGHTA and CDR2 FQGNSA.

V and J are TRBV28 and TRBJ1-1; D call uncertain. The CDR3 covers 12 residues. Germline V lookup: CDR1 MDHEN, CDR2 SYDVKM. Trimming removed 2 bases at V and 5 bases at J, with 6 bases between. The CDR3 DNA follows: TGTGCCAGCAGTTTACTTCTAACTGAAGCTTTCTTT. As protein: CASSLLLTEAFF.

This chain uses TRBV5-1 with TRBJ1-2; D might be TRBD1 (5 bases). Germline assignment: CDR1 SGHRS and CDR2 YFSETQ. The V end was cut by 0 bases, the J end by 4 bases, with 7 bases between. CDR3 length equals 13 residues. CDR3: CASSLDDSYGYTF. The CDR3 coding sequence is TGCGCCAGCAGCTTGGACGACAGCTATGGCTACACCTTC.

In DNA form, the CDR3 reads TGTGCCACCAGCAGAGATCGGAGATCGCCCCAGCATTTT. This gives the protein CATSRDRRSPQHF. The chain employs TRBV15 and TRBJ1-5, with D unclear. The CDR3 has 13 residues. Germline CDR1 and CDR2: LNHNV and YYDKDF (reference sequence). Trimming stripped 0 bases from V and 9 bases from J, with 9 bases between.

The chain has TRBV28 and TRBJ1-5, with D perhaps matching TRBD1 (5 bases). The CDR3 runs 15 residues. Germline loops: CDR1 MDHEN, CDR2 SYDVKM. Trimming cost V 1 base and J 5 bases, with 12 bases left between them. The CDR3 loop reads CASSLSAGWDQPQHF. CDR3 bases: TGTGCCAGCAGTTTATCGGCAGGGTGGGATCAGCCCCAGCATTTT.

This clone was seen only once. V is TRBV5-1 and J is TRBJ1-3, with a possible D match to TRBD1 (6 bases). Trimming left V 3 bases short and J 4 bases short, with 11 bases between. The germline V gene encodes CDR1 SGHRS and CDR2 YFSETQ. The length of the CDR3 is 14 residues. The CDR3 loop is CASSSQGYGNTIYF. The CDR3 DNA follows: TGCGCCAGCAGCTCACAGGGATACGGAAACACCATATATTTT.

This clone appeared many times. V gene TRBV19 combines with J gene TRBJ2-3; 11 bases are a match to TRBD2. V lost 5 bases, J lost 2 bases, and 6 bases stayed unmatched. Germline V gene data show CDR1 as LNHDA and CDR2 as SQIVND (reference sequence). This CDR3 has 16 residues. The DNA of the CDR3 is TGTGCCAGTAGTCGGACTAGCGGGTCCAACACAGATACGCAGTATTTT. It specifies CASSRTSGSNTDTQYF.

The chain has TRBV6-1 and TRBJ1-5, with D unresolved. The length of the CDR3 is 17 residues. V was clipped by 3 bases and J by 5 bases, with 20 bases between them. Germline V CDR1 and CDR2: MNHNS, SASEGT. The CDR3 is CASSDPGISLRDQPQHF. The CDR3 bases are TGTGCCAGCAGTGATCCCGGGATATCTCTAAGGGATCAGCCCCAGCATTTT.

The V call is TRBV14, the J call TRBJ2-7, with 7 bases aligning to TRBD1. The CDR3 has 15 residues. CDR1 and CDR2 from the germline V gene are SGHDN and FVKESK. The V segment lost 2 bases and the J segment 1 base; nucleotides outside the gene matches: 5. CDR3 loop: CASSQYRGRSYEQYF. The CDR3 coding sequence is TGTGCCAGCAGCCAATACAGGGGACGGTCCTACGAGCAGTACTTC.

The sample holds one count of this clone. The CDR3 loop reads CASSDRAFQETQYF. CDR3 DNA: TGTGCCAGCAGTGACAGGGCATTTCAAGAGACCCAGTACTTC. J is TRBJ2-5 and V is TRBV25-1; D is possibly TRBD1 (5 bases). The germline V and J ends were trimmed by 3 bases and 2 bases, with 10 bases remaining between them. This CDR3 is built from 14 residues. CDR1 is MGHDK and CDR2 is SYGVNS in the germline V gene.

This rearrangement joins TRBV7-8 to TRBJ1-5, with a possible D match to TRBD1 (6 bases). This CDR3 spans 15 amino acids. Looked up from germline, CDR1 is SGHVS and CDR2 is FQNEAQ. V was clipped by 4 bases and J by 0 bases, with 10 bases between them. CDR3 in DNA: TGTGCCAGCAGCTCGGACAGTTATAGCAATCAGCCCCAGCATTTT. It yields the protein CASSSDSYSNQPQHF.

Many counts were recorded for this clone. V usage is TRBV18 and J usage is TRBJ2-1; TRBD1 aligns across 7 bases. Germline V lookup: CDR1 KGHSH, CDR2 LQKENI. This CDR3 has 17 residues. V trimming: 6 bases; J trimming: 0 bases; junction bases outside the gene matches: 11. DNA for the CDR3: TGTGCCAGCTCCCGACGGGACAGTTTGAGCTCCTACAATGAGCAGTTCTTC. It encodes CASSRRDSLSSYNEQFF.

The CDR3 protein is CASRGQGKNYGYTF. The CDR3 DNA reads TGTGCCAGCAGAGGACAGGGGAAAAACTATGGCTACACCTTC. The rearrangement uses TRBV27 and TRBJ1-2, with TRBD1 matching over 9 bases. The CDR3 covers 14 residues. After removal of 6 bases from V and 2 bases from J, the junction contained 4 bases not matched to a gene. Germline V CDR1 and CDR2: MNHEY, SMNVEV (reference sequence).

This sequence joins TRBV6-5 and TRBJ2-4; 8 nucleotides line up with TRBD1. V shed 6 bases, J shed 3 bases, and the junction held 7 bases outside the gene matches. Germline V gene sequence: CDR1 MNHEY, CDR2 SVGAGI. The CDR3 covers 15 residues. The CDR3 spells CASSLQGEVKNIQYF. CDR3 sequence (DNA): TGTGCCAGCAGCTTACAGGGGGAGGTCAAAAACATTCAGTACTTC.

The chain joins TRBV6-4 to TRBJ2-3; 7 nucleotides line up with TRBD1. Germline loops: CDR1 MRHNA, CDR2 SNTAGT. V was clipped by 5 bases and J by 9 bases; unmatched bases: 8. This CDR3 is 13 amino acids long. In DNA form, the CDR3 reads TGTGCCAGCAGTAGGGACAGCACCGAAACGCAGTATTTT. Its translation is CASSRDSTETQYF.

This chain uses TRBV29-1 with TRBJ2-1, with 10 bases lining up with TRBD2. Looked up from germline, CDR1 is SQVTM and CDR2 is ANQGSEA. This CDR3 is built from 14 residues. The V gene end was trimmed by 5 bases and the J gene end by 4 bases; junction bases not matched to a gene: 5. The CDR3 coding sequence is TGCAGCGTTCCCGTAGCGGGAGGATACAATGAGCAGTTCTTC. It encodes CSVPVAGGYNEQFF.

The chain recombines TRBV11-3 with TRBJ2-1, with 7 bases matching TRBD2. There are 15 residues in the CDR3. V lost 3 bases to trimming and J lost 5 bases; unmatched junction nucleotides: 7. Germline V gene lookup returns CDR1 SGHNT and CDR2 YENEEA. The CDR3 sequence: CASSFTSASNNEQFF. Here the CDR3 DNA reads TGTGCCAGCAGCTTCACTAGCGCCTCAAACAATGAGCAGTTCTTC.

For the CDR3, the DNA is TGTGCCAGCAGCTATTCACTAGCGGGTAGCACAGATACGCAGTATTTT. Translating it yields CASSYSLAGSTDTQYF. The chain uses TRBV7-2 and TRBJ2-3; 9 bases agree with TRBD2. This CDR3 comprises 16 residues. Germline lookup yields CDR1 SGHTA and CDR2 FQGNSA. The V gene end was trimmed by 4 bases and the J gene end by 0 bases; junction bases not matched to a gene: 5.

The V and J genes are TRBV4-2 and TRBJ1-2; the match to TRBD1 covers 8 bases. Germline CDR1 reads LGHNA; CDR2 reads YNFKEQ. CDR3 length equals 14 residues. After removal of 4 bases from V and 8 bases from J, the junction contained 9 bases not matched to a gene. CDR3 loop: CASSRDQGARGYTF. The CDR3 coding sequence is TGTGCCAGCAGCCGAGACCAGGGGGCGCGGGGCTACACCTTC.

The chain carries TRBV14 and TRBJ2-3; 14 bases agree with TRBD2. The CDR3 totals 18 residues. The junction had 10 bases not matched to a gene; V was cut back by 1 base and J by 7 bases. Germline V lookup: CDR1 SGHDN, CDR2 FVKESK. DNA for the CDR3: TGTGCCAGCAGCCAAGCCAGACTAGCGGGAGGGCGTTTGAATACGCAGTATTTT. This encodes CASSQARLAGGRLNTQYF. Combining the CDR3 with reference TRBV14 and TRBJ2-3 gives the whole variable domain EAGVTQFPSHSVIEKGQTVTLRCDPISGHDNLYWYRRVMGKEIKFLLHFVKESKQDESGMPNNRFLAERTGGTYSTLKVQPAELEDSGVYFCASSQARLAGGRLNTQYFGPGTRLTVL.

In its sample, this clone was seen once. The V gene is TRBV5-1, the J gene TRBJ2-5, with D perhaps TRBD2 (5 bases). CDR1 and CDR2 (germline): SGHRS, YFSETQ. This CDR3 has 15 amino acids. Trimming took off 2 bases at V and 0 bases at J, with 11 bases between the two ends. The CDR3 DNA is TGCGCCAGCAGCTTTCGAGGGTATAACCAAGAGACCCAGTACTTC. Its translation: CASSFRGYNQETQYF.

The chain uses TRBV28 and TRBJ2-6; TRBD1 might be the D (6 bases). The V gene's germline CDR1 is MDHEN and CDR2 SYDVKM. This CDR3 is 20 amino acids long. V shed 3 bases and J shed 4 bases, with 25 bases lying between them. The DNA for the CDR3 is TGTGCCAGCAGTTTCGATGGACGGACAGCCTCGGCGATAGGGGCCAACGTCCTGACTTTC. It translates to CASSFDGRTASAIGANVLTF.

This sequence joins TRBV29-1 and TRBJ1-1; D is possibly TRBD1 (6 bases). This CDR3 has 14 residues. Trimming cost V 6 bases and J 2 bases, with 16 bases left between them. Per the germline V gene, CDR1 is SQVTM and CDR2 is ANQGSEA. CDR3 sequence reads: CSVVQGLSNTEAFF. DNA of the CDR3: TGCAGCGTCGTACAGGGTCTTTCAAACACTGAAGCTTTCTTT.

The chain employs TRBV5-1 and TRBJ1-3, with 7 bases matching TRBD1. CDR1 is SGHRS, CDR2 YFSETQ, per germline. The CDR3 spans 16 residues. With V trimmed by 4 bases and J by 6 bases, 13 bases remained unmatched. CDR3 in DNA: TGCGCCAGCAGCCACACTGGCAGGGGGGTGTTAAACACCATATATTTT. Amino acids: CASSHTGRGVLNTIYF.

This clone was detected only once. The V and J genes are TRBV27 and TRBJ2-7; TRBD1 matches at 7 bases. The germline CDR1 and CDR2 sequences are MNHEY and SMNVEV (reference sequence). This CDR3 has 16 residues. V lost 2 bases, J lost 0 bases, and 7 bases stayed unmatched. The CDR3 DNA reads as TGTGCCAGCAGTTTAGGGGTCGGGGACAGCTCCTACGAGCAGTACTTC. As protein: CASSLGVGDSSYEQYF.

The chain has TRBV6-1 and TRBJ1-2; D is unclear. Germline CDR1 and CDR2: MNHNS and SASEGT. There are 13 residues in the CDR3. The V end lost 3 bases, the J end lost 1 base, and 6 bases lay between the germline ends. CDR3 sequence: CASSDVINYGYTF. CDR3 DNA sequence: TGTGCCAGCAGTGATGTAATTAACTATGGCTACACCTTC.

The chain recombines TRBV6-2 or TRBV6-3 with TRBJ2-7; TRBD1 matches at 11 bases. Unmatched junction bases numbered 8, after V lost 3 bases and J lost 1 base. The CDR3 length is 17 residues. From germline, CDR1 is MNHEY and CDR2 SVGEGT. Written as DNA, the CDR3 is TGTGCCAGCAGTTATCTTCCGGGACAGGGGGGATCCTACGAGCAGTACTTC. Translated: CASSYLPGQGGSYEQYF.

The genes are TRBV5-1 and TRBJ2-7; the D gene is possibly TRBD2 (6 bases). Germline CDR1 SGHRS, CDR2 YFSETQ. Deletions cut 1 base from V and 2 bases from J, with 13 bases between. This CDR3 has 15 residues. The CDR3 loop is CASSLMVAGTYEQYF. Written as DNA, the CDR3 is TGCGCCAGCAGCTTGATGGTGGCGGGAACCTACGAGCAGTACTTC.

CDR3 coding DNA: TGTGCCAGCCGAGCACAGAACAGGCCCTACAATGAGCAGTTCTTC. It is translated as CASRAQNRPYNEQFF. The rearrangement links TRBV2 to TRBJ2-1; weak D call: TRBD1 (5 bases). Trimming took 8 bases from V and 2 from J, leaving 16 bases between them. The CDR3 is 15 residues long. Germline V gene sequence: CDR1 SNHLY, CDR2 FYNNEI.

V gene TRBV7-9 combines with J gene TRBJ2-1; TRBD2 agrees at 10 bases. From germline, CDR1 is SEHNR and CDR2 FQNEAQ (reference sequence). Losses at the gene ends were 3 bases for V and 6 bases for J; bases not matched to a gene: 2. The CDR3 covers 14 residues. The chain's CDR3 is CASSFPSGSNEQFF. As DNA, the CDR3 is TGTGCCAGCAGCTTCCCTAGCGGGAGCAATGAGCAGTTCTTC.

This sequence joins TRBV7-3 and TRBJ2-2; 8 nucleotides agree with TRBD2. Germline V gene data show CDR1 as SGHTA and CDR2 as FQGTGA. V dropped 0 bases and J dropped 6; count of bases not matched to a gene: 6. The CDR3 covers 16 residues. The CDR3 DNA reads TGTGCCAGCAGCTTAACCAGCGGGAGCGTCGCCGGGGAGCTGTTTTTT. This gives the protein CASSLTSGSVAGELFF.